This T cell receptor beta chain came from a study of post-analysis software for immune sequencing data. Findings and limits, study-wide: The five TRBV segments detected at higher frequency in patients than in controls included TRBV5-6, TRBV5-1 and TRBV20-1.

The CDR3 extends over 15 amino acids. As regards this clonotype: Its antigen is undetermined. Germline is not matched at one junction end, which may reflect a read error.

Unique molecular identifiers were present in the TCR beta cDNA libraries. TCRdb independently ran MiXCR on the PCR reads; one entry per CDR3 protein. The sample has hundreds of thousands of distinct CDR3 sequences, approximately 59% seen once. Input material: blood. The receptor comes from a girl aged 2-10 years with multiple sclerosis. V and J are TRBV12-3 or TRBV12-4 and TRBJ2-7; 11 positions agree with TRBD2. This chain's CDR3 is CASSLAGGLGYEQYF. The DNA of the CDR3 is TGTGCCAGCAGTCTAGCGGGAGGATTAGGCTACGAGCAGTACTTC.